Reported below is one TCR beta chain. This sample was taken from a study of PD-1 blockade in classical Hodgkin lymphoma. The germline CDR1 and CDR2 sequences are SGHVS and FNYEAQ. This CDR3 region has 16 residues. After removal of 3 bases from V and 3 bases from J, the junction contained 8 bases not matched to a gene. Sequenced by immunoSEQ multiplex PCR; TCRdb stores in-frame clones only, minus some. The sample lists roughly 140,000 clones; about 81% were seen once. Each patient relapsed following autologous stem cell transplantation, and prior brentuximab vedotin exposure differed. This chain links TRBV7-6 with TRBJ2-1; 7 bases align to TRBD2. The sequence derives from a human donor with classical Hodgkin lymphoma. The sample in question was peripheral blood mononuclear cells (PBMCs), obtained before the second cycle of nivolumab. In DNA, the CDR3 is TGTGCCAGCAGCTTCCTAAGCGGGGAAGACTACAATGAGCAGTTCTTC. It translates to CASSFLSGEDYNEQFF.